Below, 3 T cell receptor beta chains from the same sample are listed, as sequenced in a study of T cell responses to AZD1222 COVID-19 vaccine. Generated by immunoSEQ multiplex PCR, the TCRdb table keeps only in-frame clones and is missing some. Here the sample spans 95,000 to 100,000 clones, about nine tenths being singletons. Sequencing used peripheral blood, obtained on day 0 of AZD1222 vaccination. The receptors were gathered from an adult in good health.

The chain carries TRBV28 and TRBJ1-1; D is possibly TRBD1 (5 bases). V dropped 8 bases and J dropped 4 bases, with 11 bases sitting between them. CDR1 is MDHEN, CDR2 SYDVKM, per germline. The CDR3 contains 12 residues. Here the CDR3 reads CASGLRATEAFF. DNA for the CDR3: TGTGCCAGCGGACTCAGGGCCACTGAAGCTTTCTTT.

Here the CDR3 DNA reads TGTGCCAGCAGCTTAGATTGGGAGGGTTCACCCCTCCACTTT. This sequence encodes CASSLDWEGSPLHF. The J gene is TRBJ1-6, the V gene TRBV11-2; D unclear. Germline V lookup: CDR1 SGHAT, CDR2 FQNNGV. CDR3 length: 14 residues. The V end was cut by 0 bases, the J end by 9 bases, with 9 bases between.

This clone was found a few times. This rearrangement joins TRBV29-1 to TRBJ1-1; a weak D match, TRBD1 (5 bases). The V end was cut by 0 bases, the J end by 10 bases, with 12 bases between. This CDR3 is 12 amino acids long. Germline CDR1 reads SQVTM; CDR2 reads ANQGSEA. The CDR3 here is CSVEEVEGIAFF. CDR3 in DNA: TGCAGCGTTGAAGAGGTAGAGGGGATAGCTTTCTTT. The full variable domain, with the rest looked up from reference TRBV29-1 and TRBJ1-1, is SAVISQKPSRDICQRGTSLTIQCQVDSQVTMMFWYRQQPGQSLTLIATANQGSEATYESGFVIDKFPISRPNLTFSTLTVSNMSPEDSSIYLCSVEEVEGIAFFGQGTRLTVV.